One and the same sample provided the 26 T cell receptor beta chains below, sequenced in a study of beta chain features in type 1 diabetes. The isolated RNA, all of it, was reverse transcribed, so expressed TCRB transcripts were what got sequenced. Measured with immunoSEQ multiplex PCR; TCRdb has only the in-frame clones, and not every one. The sample lists under 250,000 clones, about 30% seen once, with about 3.9% in the top ten. The sequenced material came from central memory CD4+ T cells from blood. All receptors come from a man younger than 40 in good health.

This clone has just a few counts. The rearrangement links TRBV7-2 to TRBJ2-1; D not resolved. Trimming took 5 bases from V and 6 from J, leaving 11 bases between them. Germline V lookup: CDR1 SGHTA, CDR2 FQGNSA. The CDR3 is 13 residues long. In DNA, the CDR3 is TGTGCCAGCAGCCTGGGCTGGAGCAATGAGCAGTTCTTC. Protein product: CASSLGWSNEQFF.

Note on this clone: The identical CDR3 is also encoded by other nucleotide sequences in the sample. V gene TRBV2 combines with J gene TRBJ2-3, with D tentatively TRBD1 (6 bases). Trimming removed 3 bases at V and 0 bases at J, with 7 bases between. The length of the CDR3 is 14 residues. Germline CDR1 is SNHLY and CDR2 is FYNNEI. The CDR3 DNA reads as TGTGCCAGCAGTGATAGGGGGAGCACAGATACGCAGTATTTT. Its translation is CASSDRGSTDTQYF.

This clone was seen a few times. The chain has TRBV18 and TRBJ2-5; no definite D call. CDR1 is KGHSH, CDR2 LQKENI, per germline. V lost 0 bases and J 5 bases, leaving 7 bases between the germline ends. The CDR3 has 13 residues. CDR3 coding DNA: TGTGCCAGCTCACCACCAGTGGGGGAGACCCAGTACTTC. This gives the protein CASSPPVGETQYF. Supplemented by reference TRBV18 and TRBJ2-5, the full variable domain reads NAGVMQNPRHLVRRRGQEARLRCSPMKGHSHVYWYRQLPEEGLKFMVYLQKENIIDESGMPKERFSAEFPKEGPSILRIQQVVRGDSAAYFCASSPPVGETQYFGPGTRLLVL.

The sample holds a few counts of this clone. The V gene is TRBV4-2, the J gene TRBJ1-2; 12 nucleotides align to TRBD1. CDR1 is LGHNA, CDR2 YNFKEQ, per germline. The CDR3 is made up of 14 amino acids. V trimming: 0 bases; J trimming: 8 bases; junction bases outside the gene matches: 1. The DNA for the CDR3 is TGTGCCAGCAGCCAAGAGGGGACAGGGGGCGGCTACACCTTC. Protein product: CASSQEGTGGGYTF.

This clone has only a few counts. The rearrangement links TRBV4-2 to TRBJ2-1, with D perhaps matching TRBD1 (6 bases). The length of the CDR3 is 12 residues. V was trimmed by 1 base and J by 10 bases, leaving 8 bases between them. The germline gives CDR1 LGHNA, CDR2 YNFKEQ. The CDR3, as DNA: TGTGCCAGCAGCCAAGTCGGGACAGAGCAGTTCTTC. Protein product: CASSQVGTEQFF.

The chain is built from TRBV15 and TRBJ1-5; a possible D gene is TRBD1 (5 bases). V was pared by 5 bases and J by 7 bases, with 18 bases between. The germline V gene encodes CDR1 LNHNV and CDR2 YYDKDF (reference sequence). This CDR3 comprises 15 residues. The CDR3 region has the DNA TGTGCCACCAGCTTATTTCGGACTACAGGACAGCCCCAGCATTTT. Protein product: CATSLFRTTGQPQHF. Full variable domain (missing parts from reference TRBV15 and TRBJ1-5): DAMVIQNPRYQVTQFGKPVTLSCSQTLNHNVMYWYQQKSSQAPKLLFHYYDKDFNNEADTPDNFQSRRPNTSFCFLDIRSPGLGDTAMYLCATSLFRTTGQPQHFGDGTRLSIL.

This clone was counted a few times. This rearrangement joins TRBV29-1 to TRBJ2-7, with D possibly being TRBD2 (6 bases). V shed 7 bases and J shed 6 bases, with 25 bases lying between them. Per the germline V gene, CDR1 is SQVTM and CDR2 is ANQGSEA. The CDR3 runs 15 residues. In DNA, the CDR3 is TGCAGCGCTGGGGGAGGTGGTATGAGGGACGGCGAGCAGTACTTC. Protein product: CSAGGGGMRDGEQYF.

This clone was detected only a few times. The genes are TRBV28 and TRBJ2-7, with D perhaps TRBD1 (6 bases). Germline CDR1 MDHEN, CDR2 SYDVKM. V was pared by 7 bases and J by 6 bases, with 13 bases between. The CDR3 sequence is 12 residues long. This chain's CDR3 is CASTQGQFEQYF. The CDR3 DNA reads as TGTGCCAGCACTCAAGGACAGTTCGAGCAGTACTTC. The complete variable domain, with remaining parts taken from reference TRBV28 and TRBJ2-7, reads DVKVTQSSRYLVKRTGEKVFLECVQDMDHENMFWYRQDPGLGLRLIYFSYDVKMKEKGDIPEGYSVSREKKERFSLILESASTNQTSMYLCASTQGQFEQYFGPGTRLTVT.

The rearrangement uses TRBV14 and TRBJ1-2; D unresolved. Germline V lookup: CDR1 SGHDN, CDR2 FVKESK. The ends were cut back, 1 base at V and 8 bases at J, with 11 bases in the middle. The CDR3 length is 13 residues. As DNA, the CDR3 is TGTGCCAGCAGCCAAGTGGATAACTCCGGCTACACCTTC. Translating it yields CASSQVDNSGYTF.

This clone has just a few counts. Germline is not matched at one junction end, which may reflect a read error. The rearrangement uses TRBV7-9 and TRBJ2-7; no firm D call. Germline V gives CDR1 SEHNR, CDR2 FQNEAQ (reference sequence). This CDR3 has 11 residues. The CDR3 DNA follows: TGTGCCAGCAGCTTAACCCGAGCCCTCAACTTC. Protein product: CASSLTRALNF.

The genes are TRBV5-5 and TRBJ1-1; no clear D gene. V was shortened by 1 base and J by 3 bases, with 19 bases between the two germline ends. Germline CDR1 SGHKS, CDR2 YYEKEE (reference sequence). The CDR3 spans 17 residues. DNA of the CDR3: TGTGCCAGCAGCTTGCTTCCGGGGTCGGGTCTTTACACTGAAGCTTTCTTT. Protein product: CASSLLPGSGLYTEAFF.

The V call is TRBV7-2, the J call TRBJ1-1; D unresolved. The V and J ends lost 5 bases and 4 bases respectively, with 11 bases between them. The germline CDR1 and CDR2 sequences are SGHTA and FQGNSA. This CDR3 contains 13 residues. The CDR3, as DNA: TGTGCCAGCAGCGTAAAGACGGGCACTGAAGCTTTCTTT. Translated: CASSVKTGTEAFF.

The chain links TRBV29-1 to TRBJ2-7; 9 bases line up with TRBD1. This CDR3 is 13 amino acids long. The germline V gene has CDR1 SQVTM and CDR2 ANQGSEA. With 7 bases clipped from V and 5 bases from J, the junction kept 9 bases outside the gene matches. The CDR3 is CSARDREFHEQYF. The CDR3 DNA reads as TGCAGCGCCAGGGACAGGGAGTTCCACGAGCAGTACTTC.

Many counts were recorded for this clone. This chain connects TRBV29-1 to TRBJ2-1; TRBD1 matches at 7 bases. Germline loops: CDR1 SQVTM, CDR2 ANQGSEA. The trim removed 3 bases at V and 5 bases at J, leaving 13 bases unmatched. The CDR3 totals 16 residues. In DNA form, the CDR3 reads TGCAGCGTTGATCAACTATCGGGACAGTCAAACAATGAGCAGTTCTTC. Translating it yields CSVDQLSGQSNNEQFF.

This clone was counted only a few times. The chain has TRBV5-6 and TRBJ1-1, with no clear D. V shed 0 bases and J shed 10 bases, with 13 bases lying between them. CDR3 length: 13 residues. Germline assignment: CDR1 SGHDT and CDR2 YYEEEE. The CDR3 coding sequence is TGTGCCAGCAGCTTGGAAGGCCTCGGAGGAGCTTTCTTT. This translates into CASSLEGLGGAFF.

The rearrangement links TRBV20-1 to TRBJ2-1; D unresolved. Between the trimmed V and J ends, which lost 5 bases and 8 bases, there was a span of 10 bases. The length of the CDR3 is 11 residues. In germline, CDR1 is DFQATT, CDR2 SNEGSKA (reference sequence). In DNA form, the CDR3 reads TGCAGTGCTGCAGACGCGGATGAGCAGTTCTTC. It codes for CSAADADEQFF.

The chain recombines TRBV4-3 with TRBJ2-3; 7 bases are a match to TRBD2. The V and J ends lost 1 base and 10 bases, in that order; junction bases with no gene match: 5. Germline lookup yields CDR1 LGHNA and CDR2 YSLEER. The CDR3 length is 13 residues. The CDR3 sequence is CASSQGGTNPQYF. In nucleotides, the CDR3 is TGCGCCAGCAGCCAAGGCGGGACTAACCCGCAGTATTTT.

A few counts support this clone. J is TRBJ2-1 and V is TRBV29-1; D is perhaps TRBD2 (5 bases). Per germline, CDR1 SQVTM and CDR2 ANQGSEA. The CDR3 contains 12 residues. Between the trimmed V and J ends, which lost 7 bases and 7 bases, there was a span of 14 bases. The CDR3 loop is CSGSMRENEQFF. As DNA, the CDR3 is TGCAGCGGCTCCATGAGGGAAAATGAGCAGTTCTTC.

There are a few counts of this clone. This sequence joins TRBV7-2 and TRBJ2-5; no definite D call. V lost 5 bases and J lost 5, with 12 bases in between. Germline V gene lookup returns CDR1 SGHTA and CDR2 FQGNSA. The CDR3 runs to 13 residues. The DNA for the CDR3 is TGTGCCAGCAGCCTCTCGACGAGTGAGACCCAGTACTTC. This encodes CASSLSTSETQYF.

This clone showed up just a few times. The rearrangement joins TRBV13 to TRBJ2-1, with unresolved D. Trimming shortened V by 4 bases and J by 7 bases, and 14 bases separated the two germline ends. This CDR3 is 14 amino acids long. CDR1 PRHDT and CDR2 FYEKMQ come from the germline V gene (reference sequence). This CDR3 is CASSSPGWTNEQFF. DNA for the CDR3: TGTGCCAGCAGCTCCCCGGGCTGGACGAATGAGCAGTTCTTC.

The chain has TRBV5-6 and TRBJ2-7, with 12 bases that match TRBD2. The CDR3 sequence is 15 residues long. V lost 2 bases, J lost 6 bases, and 6 bases stayed unmatched. Germline V gene data show CDR1 as SGHDT and CDR2 as YYEEEE. For the CDR3, the DNA is TGTGCCAGCAGCTTCGGTCTAGCGGGAGGGGTCGAGCAGTACTTC. It codes for CASSFGLAGGVEQYF.

The chain carries TRBV5-1 and TRBJ2-2; D gene unclear. This CDR3 is built from 13 residues. In germline, CDR1 is SGHRS, CDR2 YFSETQ. Trimming took 0 bases from V and 4 from J, leaving 4 bases between them. The CDR3 here is CASSLVPTGELFF. DNA for the CDR3: TGCGCCAGCAGCTTGGTCCCCACCGGGGAGCTGTTTTTT.

The table lists this clone with a few counts. The chain is built from TRBV6-6 and TRBJ1-5, with D perhaps TRBD1 (5 bases). The V end was cut by 4 bases, the J end by 5 bases, with 12 bases between. The CDR3 loop spans 14 amino acids. The V gene's germline CDR1 is MNHNY and CDR2 SVGAGI (reference sequence). DNA of the CDR3: TGTGCCAGCAGTTTCCAGTCGGGGGATCAGCCCCAGCATTTT. Its protein product is CASSFQSGDQPQHF.

This clone was detected many times. The chain uses TRBV29-1 and TRBJ2-7; possibly TRBD1 for D (7 bases). This CDR3 comprises 13 residues. Germline V gene lookup returns CDR1 SQVTM and CDR2 ANQGSEA. V lost 6 bases and J lost 4, with 16 bases in between. CDR3 nucleotide sequence: TGCAGCGTACAAGGGCAGGGGGGATACGAGCAGTACTTC. Protein product: CSVQGQGGYEQYF.

This clone was counted ten times or more. V usage is TRBV6-5 and J usage is TRBJ1-4; 12 nucleotides align to TRBD1. Germline CDR1 is MNHEY and CDR2 is SVGAGI. With V trimmed by 7 bases and J by 8 bases, 5 bases remained unmatched. The CDR3 has 14 amino acids. The CDR3 DNA reads as TGTGCCAGCACCAAGGGACAGGGGGCGGAAAAACTGTTTTTT. Amino acids: CASTKGQGAEKLFF.

The chain recombines TRBV29-1 with TRBJ2-5, with D perhaps TRBD1 or TRBD2 (5 bases each). With 6 bases removed from V and 7 bases from J, the gap between germline ends came to 21 bases. CDR3 length equals 14 residues. CDR1 is SQVTM, CDR2 ANQGSEA, per germline. In DNA, the CDR3 is TGCAGCGTCCCCTCTCGGGACGTTACATGGACCCAGTACTTC. It is translated as CSVPSRDVTWTQYF. Full variable domain (missing parts from reference TRBV29-1 and TRBJ2-5): SAVISQKPSRDICQRGTSLTIQCQVDSQVTMMFWYRQQPGQSLTLIATANQGSEATYESGFVIDKFPISRPNLTFSTLTVSNMSPEDSSIYLCSVPSRDVTWTQYFGPGTRLLVL.